This entry is about one T cell receptor (beta chain). CDR1 and CDR2 (germline): SEHNR, FQNEAQ (reference sequence). The CDR3 spans 19 residues. The sample originates from a study of T cells expressing NK-cell markers. Each CDR3 protein gets one entry in TCRdb, which reprocessed the 5' RACE reads and gives no DNA. In total, the table holds fewer than 550,000 distinct CDR3 sequences. The chain links TRBV7-9 to TRBJ2-7; TCRdb gives TRBD2 as the D gene, but with no DNA this cannot be confirmed. The sample was blood T cells: a sorted CD56 or NKG2C T cell subset, CD4+ or CD8+ T cells, or bulk PBMC T cells (not recorded which). This clonotype was obtained from a woman in her forties or fifties in good health. The CDR3 spells CASSTDWASGRVSSYEQYF.